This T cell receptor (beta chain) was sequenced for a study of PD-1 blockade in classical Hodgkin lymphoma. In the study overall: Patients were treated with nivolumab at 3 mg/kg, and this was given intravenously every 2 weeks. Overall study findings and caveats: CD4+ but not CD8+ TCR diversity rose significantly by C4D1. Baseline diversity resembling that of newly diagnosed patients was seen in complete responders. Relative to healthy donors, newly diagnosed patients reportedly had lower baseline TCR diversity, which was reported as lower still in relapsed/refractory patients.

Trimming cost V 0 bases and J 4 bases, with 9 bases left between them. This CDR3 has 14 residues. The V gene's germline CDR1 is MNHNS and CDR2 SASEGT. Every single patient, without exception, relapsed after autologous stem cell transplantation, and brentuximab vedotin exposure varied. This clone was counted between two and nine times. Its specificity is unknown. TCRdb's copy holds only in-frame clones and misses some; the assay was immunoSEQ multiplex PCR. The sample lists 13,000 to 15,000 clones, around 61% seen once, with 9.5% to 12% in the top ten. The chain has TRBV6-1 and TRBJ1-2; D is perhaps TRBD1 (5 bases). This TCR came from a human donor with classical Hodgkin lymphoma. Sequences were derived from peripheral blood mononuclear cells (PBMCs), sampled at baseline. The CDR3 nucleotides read TGTGCCAGCAGTGAAGCGGCCAGGGCCTATGGCTACACCTTC. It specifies CASSEAARAYGYTF.